Sequencing of this T cell receptor beta chain was carried out in a study of technical replicates of blood from several donors. Assay: immunoSEQ multiplex PCR; the TCRdb copy retains only in-frame clones and omits some. The sample has approximately 29,000 clones, 85% to 95% seen once; the top ten hold around 4.1%. The clonotype originates from a human donor in good health. Some clones in this sample may be carry-over from other donors' samples. Sample: PBMCs.

CDR3 protein: CASSPRGGGTDTQYF. The CDR3 bases are TGTGCCAGCAGCCCACGGGGGGGAGGGACAGATACGCAGTATTTT. V usage is TRBV7-2 and J usage is TRBJ2-3; 8 bases align to TRBD2. The V and J ends lost 5 bases and 3 bases, in that order; junction bases with no gene match: 7. This CDR3 has 15 residues. The V gene's germline CDR1 is SGHTA and CDR2 FQGNSA. The variable domain in full, completed from reference TRBV7-2 and TRBJ2-3, reads GAGVSQSPSNKVTEKGKDVELRCDPISGHTALYWYRQSLGQGLEFLIYFQGNSAPDKSGLPSDRFSAERTGGSVSTLTIQRTQQEDSAVYLCASSPRGGGTDTQYFGPGTRLTVL.